This entry concerns a single T cell receptor beta chain. Antigen specificity is unknown. This entry comes from a study of T cell responses to AZD1222 COVID-19 vaccine. Generated by immunoSEQ multiplex PCR, the TCRdb table keeps only in-frame clones and is missing some. This table holds under 150,000 clones, approximately 85% found once. Study-level results: AZD1222 recipients seropositive at baseline numbered only 5 or 6.

Germline loops: CDR1 SGHNT, CDR2 YYREEE (reference sequence). This CDR3 region has 13 residues. V shed 0 bases, J shed 7 bases, and the junction held 3 bases outside the gene matches. J is TRBJ1-2 and V is TRBV5-4; 7 bases fit TRBD1. The TCR was taken from an adult in good health. Sample: peripheral blood, taken on day 0 of AZD1222 vaccination. The CDR3 protein is CASSLGQGGGYTF. The CDR3 DNA reads as TGTGCCAGCAGCTTGGGCCAGGGGGGTGGCTACACCTTC.